One sample yielded the 24 T cell receptor beta chains listed below, sequenced in a study of T cell responses to AZD1222 COVID-19 vaccine. The method was immunoSEQ multiplex PCR; TCRdb's version includes in-frame clones alone and lacks a portion of them. The sample yields approximately 100,000 clones, 89% seen once. The material sequenced was peripheral blood, taken on day 0 of AZD1222 vaccination. The origin of the receptors is an adult in good health.

The rearrangement uses TRBV2 and TRBJ1-5, with D possibly being TRBD1 (6 bases). CDR1 is SNHLY, CDR2 FYNNEI, per germline. With 6 bases removed from V and 0 bases from J, the gap between germline ends came to 12 bases. CDR3 size: 15 residues. The CDR3 coding sequence is TGTGCCAGCAGGGACAGTTACAATAGCAATCAGCCCCAGCATTTT. Residues: CASRDSYNSNQPQHF.

The chain links TRBV5-1 to TRBJ2-1; maybe TRBD2 (5 bases). V dropped 4 bases and J dropped 7 bases, with 24 bases sitting between them. The CDR3 length is 17 residues. Germline V gives CDR1 SGHRS, CDR2 YFSETQ. The CDR3 loop is CASSPWGTSSPANEQFF. CDR3 coding DNA: TGCGCCAGCAGCCCATGGGGTACTAGTTCCCCGGCAAATGAGCAGTTCTTC.

CDR3 protein: CASGSVGGSYEQYF. The CDR3 DNA reads as TGCGCCAGCGGCTCCGTGGGGGGCTCCTACGAGCAGTACTTC. The chain couples TRBV5-1 to TRBJ2-7; D might be TRBD2 (6 bases). The CDR3 contains 14 residues. CDR1 is SGHRS, CDR2 YFSETQ, per germline. Trimming stripped 7 bases from V and 0 bases from J, with 14 bases between.

The chain employs TRBV19 and TRBJ2-1, with D perhaps being TRBD1 or TRBD2 (5 bases each). V dropped 5 bases and J dropped 6 bases, with 17 bases sitting between them. From germline, CDR1 is LNHDA and CDR2 SQIVND (reference sequence). The CDR3 extends over 15 amino acids. In nucleotides, the CDR3 is TGTGCCAGTAGTTTGGGGGAGCCTGGAACCAATGAGCAGTTCTTC. Translation: CASSLGEPGTNEQFF.

DNA for the CDR3: TGCGCCAGCAGCTTGGAACGAGCACAGCCCTACGAGCAGTACTTC. This codes for CASSLERAQPYEQYF. The V gene is TRBV5-1, the J gene TRBJ2-7; no reliable D call. The CDR3 totals 15 residues. Deletions cut 0 bases from V and 2 bases from J, with 12 bases between. Germline CDR1 and CDR2: SGHRS and YFSETQ.

The rearrangement links TRBV5-6 to TRBJ2-7; no clear D. This CDR3 spans 13 amino acids. V lost 4 bases and J 3 bases, leaving 11 bases between the germline ends. Germline loops: CDR1 SGHDT, CDR2 YYEEEE. The CDR3 protein is CASSLGRVYEQYF. The CDR3 nucleotides are TGTGCCAGCAGCCTAGGACGGGTCTACGAGCAGTACTTC. Complete variable domain (other parts from reference TRBV5-6 and TRBJ2-7): DAGVTQSPTHLIKTRGQQVTLRCSPKSGHDTVSWYQQALGQGPQFIFQYYEEEERQRGNFPDRFSGHQFPNYSSELNVNALLLGDSALYLCASSLGRVYEQYFGPGTRLTVT.

The CDR3: CAIRSPGRGGNTIYF. The CDR3 DNA reads as TGTGCCATCAGATCCCCGGGGAGGGGGGGAAACACCATATATTTT. V and J are TRBV10-3 and TRBJ1-3; maybe TRBD1 (6 bases). Germline CDR1 is ENHRY and CDR2 is SYGVKD. V was shortened by 6 bases and J by 4 bases, with 16 bases between the two germline ends. This CDR3 contains 15 residues.

The V gene is TRBV12-5, the J gene TRBJ1-3; TRBD1 matches 7 bases. The CDR3 consists of 16 residues. V trimming: 4 bases; J trimming: 2 bases; junction bases outside the gene matches: 8. Germline CDR1 LGHNT, CDR2 FRNRAP. The CDR3 loop reads CASGSFLTGPGNTIYF. The CDR3 nucleotides are TGTGCTAGTGGTTCCTTCCTGACAGGGCCTGGAAACACCATATATTTT.

This chain links TRBV5-5 with TRBJ1-2; D unresolved. Germline V lookup: CDR1 SGHKS, CDR2 YYEKEE (reference sequence). The V gene lost 0 bases and the J gene lost 4 bases, with 13 bases spanning the gap. There are 15 residues in the CDR3. CDR3 sequence: CASSLDAGNFYGYTF. The CDR3 DNA is TGTGCCAGCAGCTTGGATGCCGGAAATTTCTATGGCTACACCTTC.

This chain uses TRBV18 with TRBJ1-6; 7 nucleotides line up with TRBD1. The CDR3 is 13 amino acids. J gave up 4 bases and V 6 bases, and 0 bases lay outside the gene matches. The germline CDR1 and CDR2 sequences are KGHSH and LQKENI. The CDR3 spells CASSGQYNSPLHF. The CDR3 bases are TGTGCCAGCTCGGGACAGTATAATTCACCCCTCCACTTT.

With respect to this clone: This may arise from a read error, as a much more abundant clone is one base away. This sample includes further DNA sequences coding for the same CDR3. The J gene is TRBJ2-7, the V gene TRBV6-1; no reliable D call. This CDR3 has 12 residues. Trimming took off 2 bases at V and 4 bases at J, with 6 bases between the two ends. The V gene's germline CDR1 is MNHNS and CDR2 SASEGT. The chain's CDR3 is CASSELGYEQYF. DNA of the CDR3: TGTGCCAGCAGTGAACTGGGGTACGAGCAGTACTTC.

This chain uses TRBV6-5 with TRBJ2-1; 7 nucleotides agree with TRBD1. J was trimmed by 7 bases and V by 2 bases; bases with no gene match: 8. The CDR3 totals 15 residues. Germline-derived CDR1 and CDR2 are MNHEY and SVGAGI. The CDR3 nucleotides are TGTGCCAGCAGTTACAACAGGGGTCTGCGGAATGAGCAGTTCTTC. Residues: CASSYNRGLRNEQFF.

The rearrangement uses TRBV19 and TRBJ1-5, with 8 bases aligning to TRBD1. Germline assignment: CDR1 LNHDA and CDR2 SQIVND (reference sequence). The CDR3 extends over 15 amino acids. After removal of 7 bases from V and 0 bases from J, the junction contained 5 bases not matched to a gene. CDR3 loop: CASTRDRSSNQPQHF. In DNA, the CDR3 is TGTGCCAGTACCCGGGACAGGTCTAGCAATCAGCCCCAGCATTTT.

CDR3 loop: CASRVQVITDTQYF. CDR3 bases: TGCGCCAGCAGAGTCCAGGTAATCACAGATACGCAGTATTTT. The rearrangement uses TRBV5-1 and TRBJ2-3, with D hard to call. The germline V and J ends were trimmed by 5 bases and 2 bases, with 12 bases remaining between them. Germline CDR1 and CDR2: SGHRS and YFSETQ. The CDR3 sequence is 14 residues long.

The chain carries TRBV7-2 and TRBJ2-7, with 11 bases fitting TRBD2. Germline V gene lookup returns CDR1 SGHTA and CDR2 FQGNSA. Germline trimming cut 2 bases from V and 9 bases from J; bases unmatched to any gene: 15. The CDR3 runs to 17 residues. The CDR3 spells CASSLTWLAGGQSRQYF. CDR3 DNA sequence: TGTGCCAGCAGCTTAACCTGGTTAGCGGGGGGGCAATCACGGCAGTACTTC.

J is TRBJ1-5 and V is TRBV12-5; TRBD1 matches at 8 bases. The CDR3 runs to 17 residues. V lost 5 bases to trimming and J lost 4 bases; unmatched junction nucleotides: 13. From germline, CDR1 is LGHNT and CDR2 FRNRAP. CDR3 loop: CASGPVDRASSNQPQHF. The CDR3 region has the DNA TGTGCTAGTGGTCCGGTGGACAGGGCGTCTTCTAATCAGCCCCAGCATTTT.

The chain is built from TRBV7-9 and TRBJ2-7; D is possibly TRBD1 (6 bases). V was trimmed by 5 bases and J by 3 bases, leaving 14 bases between them. Germline V gene data show CDR1 as SEHNR and CDR2 as FQNEAQ (reference sequence). CDR3 size: 14 residues. Here the CDR3 reads CASSGTGTYYEQYF. CDR3 bases: TGTGCCAGCAGCGGGACCGGGACATACTACGAGCAGTACTTC.

The gene calls are TRBV5-1 and TRBJ1-3; D gene uncertain. From germline, CDR1 is SGHRS and CDR2 YFSETQ. The CDR3 totals 13 residues. The V end was cut by 0 bases, the J end by 4 bases, with 5 bases between. CDR3 sequence (DNA): TGCGCCAGCAGCTTGGGAGACGGAAACACCATATATTTT. It yields the protein CASSLGDGNTIYF.

This clone was counted a single time. V and J are TRBV7-3 and TRBJ1-2; D might be TRBD1 (6 bases). The CDR3 extends over 16 amino acids. Germline V gene data show CDR1 as SGHTA and CDR2 as FQGTGA. V was cut by 5 bases and J by 2 bases, with 18 bases left in between. DNA of the CDR3: TGTGCCAGCAGCCCCGAAGGGAGACAGGCGAACTATGGCTACACCTTC. Translation: CASSPEGRQANYGYTF.

This clone showed up just once. The chain carries TRBV5-5 and TRBJ1-6; possibly TRBD1 for D (6 bases). The germline V gene has CDR1 SGHKS and CDR2 YYEKEE (reference sequence). The CDR3 extends over 15 amino acids. The V gene lost 3 bases and the J gene lost 3 bases, with 10 bases spanning the gap. In DNA, the CDR3 is TGTGCCAGCAGCTACAGACAGGACTATAATTCACCCCTCCACTTT. This translates into CASSYRQDYNSPLHF.

This rearrangement joins TRBV7-9 to TRBJ1-1, with 9 bases matching TRBD1. The CDR3 covers 14 residues. Germline lookup yields CDR1 SEHNR and CDR2 FQNEAQ (reference sequence). The V and J ends lost 6 bases and 5 bases, in that order; junction bases with no gene match: 7. CDR3 nucleotide sequence: TGTGCCAGCAGTAGTACAGGGGGCTTTACTGAAGCTTTCTTT. This gives the protein CASSSTGGFTEAFF.

V usage is TRBV5-4 and J usage is TRBJ1-1; D unresolved. Germline V lookup: CDR1 SGHNT, CDR2 YYREEE (reference sequence). The V end lost 4 bases, the J end lost 1 base, and 11 bases lay between the germline ends. The CDR3 length is 14 residues. The CDR3 is CASSGVATNTEAFF. CDR3 bases: TGTGCCAGCAGCGGAGTCGCTACGAACACTGAAGCTTTCTTT.

As concerns this clone: The final CDR3 position lacks the conserved phenylalanine or tryptophan, pointing to a likely read error. The chain combines TRBV30 with TRBJ1-6; D unclear. There are 11 residues in the CDR3. Germline CDR1 is GTSNPN and CDR2 is SVGIG (reference sequence). CDR3: CVGHNNSPLHL. CDR3 in DNA: TGTGTTGGGCACAATAATTCACCCCTCCACCTT.

This clone was seen once. The gene calls are TRBV6-5 and TRBJ2-1, with D perhaps TRBD2 (5 bases). Between the trimmed V and J ends, which lost 6 bases and 0 bases, there was a span of 9 bases. The CDR3 is 14 residues long. CDR1 is MNHEY, CDR2 SVGAGI, per germline. CDR3 nucleotides: TGTGCCAGCAGGGATACTAGCTCCTACAATGAGCAGTTCTTC. This encodes CASRDTSSYNEQFF.